The 5 T cell receptor beta chains presented below share a single source sample, sequenced in a study of blood T cells in healthy people across ages. A second PCR of 7 to 11 cycles used a sample-barcoded 5' primer and a J-beta primer mix. TCRdb independently ran MiXCR on the 5' RACE reads; one entry per CDR3 protein. The table records hundreds of thousands of distinct CDR3 sequences, more than 40% of them present only once. Sequenced input: blood. These receptors were taken from a man in his 60s in good health.

The rearrangement joins TRBV5-4 to TRBJ1-2, with 7 bases that match TRBD1. The CDR3 contains 16 residues. Germline V lookup: CDR1 SGHNT, CDR2 YYREEE (reference sequence). With 4 bases clipped from V and 2 bases from J, the junction kept 11 bases outside the gene matches. The chain's CDR3 is CASSARDSLVNYGYTF. For the CDR3, the DNA is TGTGCCAGCAGCGCTAGGGACAGCTTGGTCAACTATGGCTACACCTTC. The complete variable domain, with remaining parts taken from reference TRBV5-4 and TRBJ1-2, reads ETGVTQSPTHLIKTRGQQVTLRCSSQSGHNTVSWYQQALGQGPQFIFQYYREEENGRGNFPPRFSGLQFPNYSSELNVNALELDDSALYLCASSARDSLVNYGYTFGSGTRLTVV.

Only a few counts were recorded for this clonotype. The rearrangement uses TRBV4-3 and TRBJ1-2; D is undetermined. The germline CDR1 and CDR2 sequences are LGHNA and YSLEER. Trimming removed 1 base at V and 2 bases at J, with 11 bases between. This CDR3 contains 15 residues. This CDR3 is CASSQGLVGNYGYTF. DNA for the CDR3: TGCGCCAGCAGCCAAGGGCTGGTAGGGAACTATGGCTACACCTTC.

Remarks on this clonotype: This may stem from a read error, because a much larger clone lies one nucleotide away. The V and J genes are TRBV7-9 and TRBJ2-7; D unclear. Germline V CDR1 and CDR2: SEHNR, FQNEAQ (reference sequence). The length of the CDR3 is 13 residues. In DNA, the CDR3 is TGTGTCAGCAACCGACTCACCTCCTACGAGCAGTACTTC. This translates into CVSNRLTSYEQYF.

This rearrangement joins TRBV18 to TRBJ1-1; D perhaps matches TRBD1 (5 bases). V was cut by 7 bases and J by 1 base, with 13 bases left in between. Looked up from germline, CDR1 is KGHSH and CDR2 is LQKENI. This CDR3 has 14 residues. Here the CDR3 DNA reads TGTGCCAGCTTCCCGGGGCAGGAGAACACTGAAGCTTTCTTT. Translation: CASFPGQENTEAFF.

This rearrangement joins TRBV2 to TRBJ1-4; 7 nucleotides match TRBD1. After removal of 4 bases from V and 4 bases from J, the junction contained 6 bases not matched to a gene. Germline V gene data show CDR1 as SNHLY and CDR2 as FYNNEI. The CDR3 totals 15 residues. CDR3 nucleotides: TGTGCCAGCAGTGGTGACAGGGCCTTTAATGAAAAACTGTTTTTT. It is translated as CASSGDRAFNEKLFF.